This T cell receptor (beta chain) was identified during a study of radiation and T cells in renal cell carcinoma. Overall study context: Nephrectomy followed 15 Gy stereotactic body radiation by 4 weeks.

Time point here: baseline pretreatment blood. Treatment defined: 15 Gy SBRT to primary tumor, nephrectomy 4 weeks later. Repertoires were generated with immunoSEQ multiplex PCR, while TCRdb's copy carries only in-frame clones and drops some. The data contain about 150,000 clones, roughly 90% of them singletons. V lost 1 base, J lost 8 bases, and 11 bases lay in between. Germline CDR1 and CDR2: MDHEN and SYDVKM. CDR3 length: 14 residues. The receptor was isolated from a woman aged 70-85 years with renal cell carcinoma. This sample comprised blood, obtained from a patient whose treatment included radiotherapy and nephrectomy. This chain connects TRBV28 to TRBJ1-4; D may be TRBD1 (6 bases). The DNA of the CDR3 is TGTGCCAGCAGTTTATCAGGGGCTGGGGAAAAACTGTTTTTT. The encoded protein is CASSLSGAGEKLFF.